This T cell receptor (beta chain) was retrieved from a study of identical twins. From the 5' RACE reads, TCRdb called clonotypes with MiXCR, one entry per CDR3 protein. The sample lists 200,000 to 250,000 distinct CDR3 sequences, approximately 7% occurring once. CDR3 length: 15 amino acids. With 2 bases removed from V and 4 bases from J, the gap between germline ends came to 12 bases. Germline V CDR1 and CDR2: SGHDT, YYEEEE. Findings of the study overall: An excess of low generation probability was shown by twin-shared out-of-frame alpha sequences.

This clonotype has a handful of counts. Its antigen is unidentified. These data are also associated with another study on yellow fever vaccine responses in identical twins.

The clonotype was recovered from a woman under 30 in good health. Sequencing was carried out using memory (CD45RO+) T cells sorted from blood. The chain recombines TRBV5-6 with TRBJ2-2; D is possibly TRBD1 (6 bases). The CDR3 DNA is TGTGCCAGCAGCTTAAGCCCAGGGGCCACCGGGGAGCTGTTTTTT. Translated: CASSLSPGATGELFF.